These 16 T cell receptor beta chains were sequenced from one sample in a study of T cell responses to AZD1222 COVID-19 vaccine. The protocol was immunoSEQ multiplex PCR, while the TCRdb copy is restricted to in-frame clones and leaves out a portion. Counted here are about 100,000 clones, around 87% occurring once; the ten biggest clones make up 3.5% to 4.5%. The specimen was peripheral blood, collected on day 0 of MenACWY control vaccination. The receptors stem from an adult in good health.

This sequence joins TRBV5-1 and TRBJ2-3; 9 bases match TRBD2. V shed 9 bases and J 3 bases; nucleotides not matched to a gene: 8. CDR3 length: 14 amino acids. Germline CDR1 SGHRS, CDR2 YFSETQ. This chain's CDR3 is CATSAGGGTDTQYF. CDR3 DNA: TGCGCCACCTCAGCGGGGGGAGGGACAGATACGCAGTATTTT.

CDR3 sequence: CASTQGLIYTDTQYF. The DNA for the CDR3 is TGTGCCAGCACACAGGGATTGATTTACACAGATACGCAGTATTTT. The genes are TRBV6-5 and TRBJ2-3; D is perhaps TRBD1 (6 bases). Trimming shortened V by 7 bases and J by 2 bases, and 16 bases separated the two germline ends. There are 15 residues in the CDR3. Germline V gene data show CDR1 as MNHEY and CDR2 as SVGAGI.

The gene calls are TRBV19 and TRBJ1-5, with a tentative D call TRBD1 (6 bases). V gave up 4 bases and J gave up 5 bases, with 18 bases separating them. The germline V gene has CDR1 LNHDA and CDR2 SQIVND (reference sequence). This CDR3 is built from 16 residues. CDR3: CASSTFYGQPDQPQHF. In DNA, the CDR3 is TGTGCCAGTAGTACCTTCTATGGACAGCCCGATCAGCCCCAGCATTTT. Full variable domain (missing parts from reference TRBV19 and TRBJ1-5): DGGITQSPKYLFRKEGQNVTLSCEQNLNHDAMYWYRQDPGQGLRLIYYSQIVNDFQKGDIAEGYSVSREKKESFPLTVTSAQKNPTAFYLCASSTFYGQPDQPQHFGDGTRLSIL.

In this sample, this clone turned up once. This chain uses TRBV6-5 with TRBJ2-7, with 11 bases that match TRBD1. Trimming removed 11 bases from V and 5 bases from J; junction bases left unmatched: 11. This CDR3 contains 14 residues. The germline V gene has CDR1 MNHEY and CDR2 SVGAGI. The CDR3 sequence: CALQRTGGFNEQYF. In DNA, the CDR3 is TGTGCCCTACAAAGGACAGGGGGCTTCAACGAGCAGTACTTC.

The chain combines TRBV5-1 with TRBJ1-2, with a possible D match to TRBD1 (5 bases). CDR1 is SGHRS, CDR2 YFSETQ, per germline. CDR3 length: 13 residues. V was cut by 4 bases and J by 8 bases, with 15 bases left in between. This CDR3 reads CASSPRAGEGYTF. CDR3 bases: TGCGCCAGCAGCCCTCGTGCGGGGGAGGGCTACACCTTC.

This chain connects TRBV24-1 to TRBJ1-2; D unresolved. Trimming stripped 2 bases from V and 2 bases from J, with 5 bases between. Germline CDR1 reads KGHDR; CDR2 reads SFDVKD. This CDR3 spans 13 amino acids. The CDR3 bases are TGTGCCACCAGTGATTACAGAAACTATGGCTACACCTTC. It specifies CATSDYRNYGYTF.

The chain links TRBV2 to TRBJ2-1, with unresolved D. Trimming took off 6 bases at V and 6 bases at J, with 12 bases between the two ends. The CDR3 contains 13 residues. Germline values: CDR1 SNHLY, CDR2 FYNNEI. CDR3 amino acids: CASRLDGLNEQFF. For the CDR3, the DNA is TGTGCCAGCAGACTCGACGGCCTCAATGAGCAGTTCTTC.

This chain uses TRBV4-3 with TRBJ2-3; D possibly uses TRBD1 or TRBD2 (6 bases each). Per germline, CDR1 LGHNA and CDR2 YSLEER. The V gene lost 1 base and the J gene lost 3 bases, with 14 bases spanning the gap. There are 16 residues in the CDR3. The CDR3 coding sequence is TGCGCCAGCAGCCAAGGGAAGGGGGGTTGGACAGATACGCAGTATTTT. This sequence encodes CASSQGKGGWTDTQYF.

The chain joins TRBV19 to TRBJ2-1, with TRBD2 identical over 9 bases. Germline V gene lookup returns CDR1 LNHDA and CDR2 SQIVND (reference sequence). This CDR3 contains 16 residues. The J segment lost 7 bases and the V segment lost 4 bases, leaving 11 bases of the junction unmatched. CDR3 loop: CASSRLAGGPVNEQFF. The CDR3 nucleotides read TGTGCCAGTAGTAGGTTGGCGGGAGGGCCCGTGAATGAGCAGTTCTTC.

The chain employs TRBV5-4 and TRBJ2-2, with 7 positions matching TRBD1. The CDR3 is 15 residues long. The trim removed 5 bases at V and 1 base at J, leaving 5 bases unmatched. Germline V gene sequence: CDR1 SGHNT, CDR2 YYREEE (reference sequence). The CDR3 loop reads CASRTQGLNTGELFF. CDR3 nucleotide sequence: TGTGCCAGCAGAACACAGGGGCTGAACACCGGGGAGCTGTTTTTT.

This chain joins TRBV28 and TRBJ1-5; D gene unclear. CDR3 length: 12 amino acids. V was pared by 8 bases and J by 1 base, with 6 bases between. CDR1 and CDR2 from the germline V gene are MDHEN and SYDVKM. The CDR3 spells CASAGSNQPQHF. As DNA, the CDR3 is TGTGCCAGCGCGGGAAGCAATCAGCCCCAGCATTTT. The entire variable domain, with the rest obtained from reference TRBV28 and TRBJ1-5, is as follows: DVKVTQSSRYLVKRTGEKVFLECVQDMDHENMFWYRQDPGLGLRLIYFSYDVKMKEKGDIPEGYSVSREKKERFSLILESASTNQTSMYLCASAGSNQPQHFGDGTRLSIL.

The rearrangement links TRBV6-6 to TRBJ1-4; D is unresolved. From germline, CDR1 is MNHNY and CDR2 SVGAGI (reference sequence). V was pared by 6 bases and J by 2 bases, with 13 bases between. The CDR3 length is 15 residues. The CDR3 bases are TGTGCCAGCAGCCAGAGGGCGGAGACTAATGAAAAACTGTTTTTT. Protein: CASSQRAETNEKLFF.

The CDR3 DNA follows: TGCGCCAGCAGCCAAGATACCCGGGCAGTTTATAATTCACCCCTCCACTTT. This codes for CASSQDTRAVYNSPLHF. The V gene is TRBV4-1, the J gene TRBJ1-6; D not certain. This CDR3 spans 17 amino acids. Deletions cut 0 bases from V and 4 bases from J, with 13 bases between. The V gene's germline CDR1 is MGHRA and CDR2 YSYEKL.

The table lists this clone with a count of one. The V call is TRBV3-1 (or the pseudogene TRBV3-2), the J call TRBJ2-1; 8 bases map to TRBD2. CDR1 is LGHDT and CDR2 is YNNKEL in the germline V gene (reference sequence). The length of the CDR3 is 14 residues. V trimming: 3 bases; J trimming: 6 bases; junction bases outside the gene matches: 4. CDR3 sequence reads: CASSQAGTSNEQFF. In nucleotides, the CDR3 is TGTGCCAGCAGCCAGGCTGGGACTAGCAATGAGCAGTTCTTC.

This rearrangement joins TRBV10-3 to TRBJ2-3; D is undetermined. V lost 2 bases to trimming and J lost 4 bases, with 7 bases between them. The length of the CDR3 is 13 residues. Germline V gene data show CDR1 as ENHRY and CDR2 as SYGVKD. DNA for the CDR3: TGTGCCATCAGTGAGACTTTTGCAGATACGCAGTATTTT. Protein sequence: CAISETFADTQYF.

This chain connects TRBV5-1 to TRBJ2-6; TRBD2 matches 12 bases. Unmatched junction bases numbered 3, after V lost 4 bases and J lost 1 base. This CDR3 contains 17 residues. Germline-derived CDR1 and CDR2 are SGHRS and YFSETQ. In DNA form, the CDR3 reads TGCGCCAGCAGCCGCCTAGCGGGAGGGTCTGGGGCCAACGTCCTGACTTTC. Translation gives CASSRLAGGSGANVLTF.